Presented here are 24 T cell receptor beta chains from one specimen sequenced in a study of blood T cells in healthy people across ages. A second PCR of roughly 7 to 11 cycles used a sample-barcoded 5' primer and a J-beta primer mix. One entry per CDR3 protein, called by TCRdb with MiXCR from the 5' RACE reads. The data hold about 640,000 distinct CDR3 sequences, with roughly 50% observed a single time. The sample taken for sequencing was blood. All receptors come from a man aged 60 to 69 in good health.

This chain joins TRBV20-1 and TRBJ2-7, with 11 bases identical to TRBD2. CDR1 and CDR2 (germline): DFQATT, SNEGSKA (reference sequence). V shed 5 bases and J 0 bases; nucleotides not matched to a gene: 9. The CDR3 spans 16 residues. This CDR3 is CSAGTSGGVSSYEQYF. The CDR3 region has the DNA TGCAGTGCTGGAACTAGCGGGGGAGTTAGCTCCTACGAGCAGTACTTC.

This sequence joins TRBV10-1 and TRBJ2-5; weak D call: TRBD1 (5 bases). The CDR3 is 14 amino acids. The V and J ends lost 3 bases and 2 bases respectively, with 10 bases between them. Germline V lookup: CDR1 WNHNN, CDR2 SYGVQD (reference sequence). The CDR3 is CASSDGADQETQYF. CDR3 coding DNA: TGCGCCAGCAGTGATGGGGCGGATCAAGAGACCCAGTACTTC.

V gene TRBV13 combines with J gene TRBJ2-1; 8 bases align to TRBD2. Germline CDR1 and CDR2: PRHDT and FYEKMQ (reference sequence). Trimming removed 3 bases from V and 8 bases from J; junction bases left unmatched: 12. The CDR3 sequence is 16 residues long. CDR3 region: CASSFRFGGAPDEQFF. CDR3 nucleotides: TGTGCCAGCAGCTTTCGTTTCGGGGGGGCCCCCGATGAGCAGTTCTTC.

This clonotype showed up just a few times. The rearrangement uses TRBV29-1 and TRBJ2-1; D perhaps matches TRBD2 (6 bases). This CDR3 contains 15 residues. V was pared by 2 bases and J by 2 bases, with 13 bases between. From germline, CDR1 is SQVTM and CDR2 ANQGSEA. The CDR3 region has the DNA TGCAGCGTTGAAAGGAGGGACCTCGCCTACAATGAGCAGTTCTTC. Its protein product is CSVERRDLAYNEQFF.

The chain carries TRBV20-1 and TRBJ1-4; TRBD1 might be the D (5 bases). Germline CDR1 is DFQATT and CDR2 is SNEGSKA (reference sequence). This CDR3 is 16 amino acids long. Trimming took 0 bases from V and 2 from J, leaving 13 bases between them. The CDR3 DNA is TGCAGTGCTAGAGACCCGAAACAGGACACTAATGAAAAACTGTTTTTT. Residues: CSARDPKQDTNEKLFF.

V gene TRBV7-2 combines with J gene TRBJ2-7, with D unresolved. Germline-derived CDR1 and CDR2 are SGHTA and FQGNSA. V was trimmed by 5 bases and J by 2 bases, leaving 13 bases between them. The CDR3 is 14 residues long. CDR3 sequence: CASSQTGTTYEQYF. The DNA for the CDR3 is TGTGCCAGCAGCCAAACCGGAACTACCTACGAGCAGTACTTC.

The rearrangement joins TRBV2 to TRBJ1-5; D gene ambiguous. With 6 bases removed from V and 2 bases from J, the gap between germline ends came to 17 bases. Germline-derived CDR1 and CDR2 are SNHLY and FYNNEI. The CDR3 length is 16 residues. The CDR3 loop is CASREGSGFGNQPQHF. CDR3 nucleotide sequence: TGTGCCAGCAGAGAGGGTTCGGGTTTTGGCAATCAGCCCCAGCATTTT.

V usage is TRBV9 and J usage is TRBJ1-1; TRBD1 is a possible D gene (6 bases). V was clipped by 0 bases and J by 3 bases, with 15 bases between them. Germline V gene sequence: CDR1 SGDLS, CDR2 YYNGEE. CDR3 size: 16 residues. Here the CDR3 reads CASSVEDQGWYTEAFF. CDR3 nucleotides: TGTGCCAGCAGCGTAGAGGACCAGGGGTGGTACACTGAAGCTTTCTTT.

The V gene is TRBV20-1, the J gene TRBJ2-4, with D unresolved. Between the trimmed V and J ends, which lost 4 bases and 0 bases, there was a span of 16 bases. The CDR3 spans 16 residues. The germline gives CDR1 DFQATT, CDR2 SNEGSKA (reference sequence). CDR3 loop: CSATNPLGLAKNIQYF. For the CDR3, the DNA is TGCAGTGCTACAAACCCGCTCGGGCTAGCCAAAAACATTCAGTACTTC.

As concerns this clonotype: The junction departs from the called germline gene at one end, perhaps through a read error. The chain combines TRBV7-9 with TRBJ2-5; weak D call: TRBD2 (5 bases). Germline CDR1 SEHNR, CDR2 FQNEAQ (reference sequence). CDR3 length: 13 residues. CDR3 sequence (DNA): TGTGCCGGCAGCCTTGAACTCCAGAGGGAGCAGTACTTC. It is translated as CAGSLELQREQYF.

The V call is TRBV29-1, the J call TRBJ2-1, with D tentatively TRBD1 (6 bases). V lost 7 bases and J 9 bases, leaving 22 bases between the germline ends. Germline assignment: CDR1 SQVTM and CDR2 ANQGSEA. The CDR3 has 14 amino acids. CDR3 sequence: CSGQGSLLQGEQFF. The CDR3 coding sequence is TGCAGCGGTCAGGGGTCCCTATTACAGGGTGAGCAGTTCTTC.

Notes on this clonotype: The junction departs from germline at one end; a sequencing error may be responsible. V usage is TRBV5-5 and J usage is TRBJ2-3; perhaps TRBD1 as D (6 bases). CDR1 SGHKS and CDR2 YYEKEE come from the germline V gene (reference sequence). The CDR3 is 15 residues long. CDR3 in amino acids: CASSFPTGNSDTRYF. The CDR3, as DNA: TGTGCCAGCAGCTTCCCGACAGGAAACTCAGATACGCGGTATTTT.

The CDR3 bases are TGCGCCAGCAGGGAAAGCGGGGGGGCTCCAAATGAGCAGTTCTTC. It translates to CASRESGGAPNEQFF. V and J are TRBV5-1 and TRBJ2-1, with TRBD2 matching 10 bases. Per the germline V gene, CDR1 is SGHRS and CDR2 is YFSETQ. J was trimmed by 7 bases and V by 5 bases; bases with no gene match: 9. The CDR3 contains 15 residues.

This clonotype was found once. The rearrangement joins TRBV27 to TRBJ2-1; 13 bases map to TRBD2. Trimming took 5 bases from V and 6 from J; bases not matched to a gene: 4. The CDR3 has 15 amino acids. CDR1 MNHEY and CDR2 SMNVEV come from the germline V gene (reference sequence). CDR3 bases: TGTGCCAGCAGTACACTAGCGGGGGGGCGCAATGAGCAGTTCTTC. Amino acid sequence: CASSTLAGGRNEQFF.

The sample holds a few counts of this clonotype. CDR3 DNA: TGCAGCGTTGAACCCGGGTCGGAGGGGGAGACCCAGTACTTC. Translating it yields CSVEPGSEGETQYF. The chain recombines TRBV29-1 with TRBJ2-5, with TRBD2 as a possible D gene (6 bases). From germline, CDR1 is SQVTM and CDR2 ANQGSEA. CDR3 length equals 14 residues. V lost 2 bases to trimming and J lost 5 bases, with 15 bases between them.

On this clonotype: The junction does not match germline at one end; this may be a read error. This chain uses TRBV6-6 with TRBJ1-1; D may be TRBD1 (6 bases). There are 13 residues in the CDR3. Germline-derived CDR1 and CDR2 are MNHNY and SVGAGI (reference sequence). The CDR3 loop is CAGSRGGNTEAFF. CDR3 nucleotides: TGTGCCGGCAGTCGAGGGGGGAACACTGAAGCTTTCTTT.

The chain links TRBV3-1 to TRBJ1-5; 9 nucleotides line up with TRBD1. Germline CDR1 is LGHDT and CDR2 is YNNKEL (reference sequence). The ends lost 4 bases at V and 9 bases at J; junction bases unmatched: 7. The CDR3 runs to 14 residues. The DNA for the CDR3 is TGTGCCAGCAGCCGCGGACAGGGGCCCGGGCCCCAGCATTTT. Amino acid sequence: CASSRGQGPGPQHF. The variable domain in full, completed from reference TRBV3-1 and TRBJ1-5, reads DTAVSQTPKYLVTQMGNDKSIKCEQNLGHDTMYWYKQDSKKFLKIMFSYNNKELIINETVPNRFSPKSPDKAHLNLHINSLELGDSAVYFCASSRGQGPGPQHFGDGTRLSIL.

In this sample, this clonotype turned up a few times. The chain joins TRBV25-1 to TRBJ2-7; TRBD1 is a possible D gene (6 bases). V shed 2 bases and J shed 5 bases, with 13 bases lying between them. This CDR3 region has 14 residues. CDR1 and CDR2 (germline): MGHDK, SYGVNS. DNA for the CDR3: TGTGCCAGCAGTGAACCCGGCAGGGGCCACGAGCAGTACTTC. This sequence encodes CASSEPGRGHEQYF.

The J gene is TRBJ2-3, the V gene TRBV10-3; D remains unclear. The ends were cut back, 7 bases at V and 0 bases at J, with 11 bases in the middle. This CDR3 contains 14 residues. Germline V lookup: CDR1 ENHRY, CDR2 SYGVKD. The CDR3 DNA follows: TGTGCCATCACCCGCGGAACTAGCACAGATACGCAGTATTTT. Encoded protein: CAITRGTSTDTQYF.

V gene TRBV20-1 combines with J gene TRBJ2-5, with 8 nucleotides matching TRBD2. This CDR3 comprises 14 residues. The ends lost 0 bases at V and 11 bases at J; junction bases unmatched: 11. Per the germline V gene, CDR1 is DFQATT and CDR2 is SNEGSKA (reference sequence). CDR3: CSAREERGWSEQYF. CDR3 sequence (DNA): TGCAGTGCTAGAGAGGAGCGGGGGTGGAGTGAGCAGTACTTC.

DNA for the CDR3: TGTGCCAGCAGCTCGGGCCCGGAGCGCGAGCAGTACTTC. This gives the protein CASSSGPEREQYF. V is TRBV7-2 and J is TRBJ2-7, with D unclear. Germline V CDR1 and CDR2: SGHTA, FQGNSA. The V end was cut by 4 bases, the J end by 6 bases, with 13 bases between. CDR3 length: 13 amino acids.

This clonotype was found once. This sequence joins TRBV6-1 and TRBJ2-5; tentatively, D is TRBD2 (5 bases). The closer fit of TRBJ2-7 to the DNA end suggests the J call may be wrong. The CDR3 is made up of 13 amino acids. Germline CDR1 MNHNS, CDR2 SASEGT. As DNA, the CDR3 is TGTGCCAACTCGCGGGCCCTCTCCTACGAGCAGTACTTC. Its protein product is CANSRALSYEQYF.

This clonotype was observed a few times. At one boundary the junction diverges from the germline segment, which might be a read error. The chain is built from TRBV12-3 or TRBV12-4 and TRBJ2-1, with D hard to call. CDR3 length equals 14 residues. CDR3 loop: CASSLRAAQDEQFF. DNA of the CDR3: TGTGCCAGTAGTTTAAGGGCCGCCCAGGATGAGCAGTTCTTC.

This clonotype came up a few times. This sequence joins TRBV6-6 and TRBJ1-2; D may be TRBD1 (5 bases). This CDR3 region has 13 residues. Germline CDR1 reads MNHNY; CDR2 reads SVGAGI (reference sequence). V lost 0 bases, J lost 7 bases, and 9 bases lay in between. CDR3 sequence (DNA): TGTGCCAGCAGTTACTCGGGGGGAGGTGGCTACACCTTC. Protein sequence: CASSYSGGGGYTF.